Each of the 8 T cell receptor beta chains below was sequenced from the same sample in a study of siplizumab effects on memory and regulatory T cells. Some clones are missing from TCRdb's copy, which holds only in-frame ones; the method was immunoSEQ multiplex PCR. The sample holds approximately 120,000 clones, 92% seen once. The sequencing sample was made of Tregs sorted from blood. These receptors were collected from a human donor in good health.

CDR3 sequence reads: CASSLNRFRAETQYF. The CDR3 DNA is TGTGCCAGCAGCTTAAATCGTTTTCGGGCTGAGACCCAGTACTTC. This chain uses TRBV7-8 with TRBJ2-5; D not certain. This CDR3 is 15 amino acids long. V gave up 2 bases and J gave up 5 bases, with 15 bases separating them. Germline CDR1 SGHVS, CDR2 FQNEAQ.

The rearrangement joins TRBV7-9 to TRBJ2-7, with 9 bases aligning to TRBD1. CDR1 is SEHNR and CDR2 is FQNEAQ in the germline V gene (reference sequence). V was clipped by 1 base and J by 6 bases; unmatched bases: 13. This CDR3 is 17 amino acids long. The CDR3 protein is CASSLVLSGTGSFEQYF. CDR3 bases: TGTGCCAGCAGCTTAGTTTTGTCCGGGACAGGGAGTTTCGAGCAGTACTTC. Supplemented by reference TRBV7-9 and TRBJ2-7, the full variable domain reads DTGVSQNPRHKITKRGQNVTFRCDPISEHNRLYWYRQTLGQGPEFLTYFQNEAQLEKSRLLSDRFSAERPKGSFSTLEIQRTEQGDSAMYLCASSLVLSGTGSFEQYFGPGTRLTVT.

The chain employs TRBV5-4 and TRBJ2-5, with TRBD2 identical over 15 bases. Germline V gene sequence: CDR1 SGHNT, CDR2 YYREEE (reference sequence). After removal of 4 bases from V and 5 bases from J, the junction contained 9 bases not matched to a gene. The CDR3 is 17 amino acids. The CDR3 region is CASSQRTSGRAGETQYF. CDR3 nucleotide sequence: TGTGCCAGCAGCCAACGGACTAGCGGGAGGGCCGGGGAGACCCAGTACTTC.

V is TRBV11-2 and J is TRBJ2-7, with 12 bases identical to TRBD1. This CDR3 is 15 amino acids long. V lost 1 base, J lost 4 bases, and 2 bases stayed unmatched. Germline V gene sequence: CDR1 SGHAT, CDR2 FQNNGV. The CDR3 DNA reads as TGTGCCAGCAGCTTAGTGGGACAGGGGGCGTACGAGCAGTACTTC. Its translation: CASSLVGQGAYEQYF.

The genes are TRBV27 and TRBJ1-2; a weak D match, TRBD1 (5 bases). Germline assignment: CDR1 MNHEY and CDR2 SMNVEV (reference sequence). With 5 bases removed from V and 8 bases from J, the gap between germline ends came to 18 bases. CDR3 size: 14 residues. In DNA form, the CDR3 reads TGTGCCAGCAGTCCTTTAGGGGCACTAGGGGGCTACACCTTC. Encoded protein: CASSPLGALGGYTF.

The genes are TRBV5-1 and TRBJ2-3; D call uncertain. This CDR3 is built from 13 residues. V lost 0 bases and J lost 2, with 4 bases in between. Germline values: CDR1 SGHRS, CDR2 YFSETQ. CDR3 in amino acids: CASSLELTDTQYF. The DNA of the CDR3 is TGCGCCAGCAGCTTGGAGCTCACAGATACGCAGTATTTT.

The chain joins TRBV15 to TRBJ2-7; no clear D gene. Per the germline V gene, CDR1 is LNHNV and CDR2 is YYDKDF (reference sequence). The CDR3 covers 17 residues. The V and J ends lost 0 bases and 2 bases respectively, with 17 bases between them. The CDR3 sequence: CATSRDSAAAGAYEQYF. The CDR3 nucleotides are TGTGCCACCAGCAGAGATTCGGCAGCCGCAGGCGCCTACGAGCAGTACTTC. Full variable domain (rest looked up from reference TRBV15 and TRBJ2-7): DAMVIQNPRYQVTQFGKPVTLSCSQTLNHNVMYWYQQKSSQAPKLLFHYYDKDFNNEADTPDNFQSRRPNTSFCFLDIRSPGLGDTAMYLCATSRDSAAAGAYEQYFGPGTRLTVT.

The V and J genes are TRBV9 and TRBJ2-3; 7 bases map to TRBD2. The CDR3 contains 16 residues. The V gene end was trimmed by 0 bases and the J gene end by 2 bases; junction bases not matched to a gene: 6. The germline V gene encodes CDR1 SGDLS and CDR2 YYNGEE. CDR3 region: CASSVVTAGTTDTQYF. Written as DNA, the CDR3 is TGTGCCAGCAGCGTAGTCACAGCGGGAACCACAGATACGCAGTATTTT.